The 4 T cell receptor beta chains given below trace back to one sample, sequenced in a study of shared clonotypes between healthy human individuals. Sequencing used immunoSEQ multiplex PCR; TCRdb keeps in-frame clones, though not all of them. The sample lists 2 million to 2.5 million clones, roughly 90% seen once, with approximately 0.41% in the top ten. Specimen: naive CD4+ T cells from PBMCs. Subset denoted: CD45RA+ positively selected. All receptors come from a man aged 18 to 35 in good health. Some clones in this sample may be carry-over from other donors' samples.

This clone came up once. The rearrangement uses TRBV19 and TRBJ2-7; a possible D gene is TRBD1 (6 bases). Germline V gene sequence: CDR1 LNHDA, CDR2 SQIVND (reference sequence). CDR3 length: 17 residues. V gave up 9 bases and J gave up 0 bases, with 24 bases separating them. The CDR3 DNA sequence: TGTGCCAGGCCGCTTAGGGGGTCCCCTGGAAGCTCCTACGAGCAGTACTTC. Its protein is CARPLRGSPGSSYEQYF. Full variable domain (missing parts from reference TRBV19 and TRBJ2-7): DGGITQSPKYLFRKEGQNVTLSCEQNLNHDAMYWYRQDPGQGLRLIYYSQIVNDFQKGDIAEGYSVSREKKESFPLTVTSAQKNPTAFYLCARPLRGSPGSSYEQYFGPGTRLTVT.

This chain links TRBV28 with TRBJ2-3; 9 positions agree with TRBD2. Germline V gene lookup returns CDR1 MDHEN and CDR2 SYDVKM. V shed 3 bases and J 4 bases; nucleotides not matched to a gene: 5. The CDR3 extends over 15 amino acids. Here the CDR3 DNA reads TGTGCCAGCAGTTTCTTGCGGGAGGGGCCAGATACGCAGTATTTT. Residues: CASSFLREGPDTQYF.

This clone has only a few counts. The chain joins TRBV7-3 to TRBJ1-1; D is possibly TRBD1 (5 bases). The CDR3 is 13 residues long. The ends were cut back, 5 bases at V and 6 bases at J, with 13 bases in the middle. Germline CDR1 SGHTA, CDR2 FQGTGA. DNA of the CDR3: TGTGCCAGCAGCCCCCAGGGAGGCGCTGAAGCTTTCTTT. It yields the protein CASSPQGGAEAFF.

The genes are TRBV6-1 and TRBJ1-5, with 7 positions matching TRBD1. Per the germline V gene, CDR1 is MNHNS and CDR2 is SASEGT. The CDR3 totals 14 residues. Trimming removed 6 bases from V and 2 bases from J; junction bases left unmatched: 4. CDR3 sequence reads: CASRSGGGNQPQHF. CDR3 coding DNA: TGTGCCAGCAGGTCAGGGGGGGGCAATCAGCCCCAGCATTTT.